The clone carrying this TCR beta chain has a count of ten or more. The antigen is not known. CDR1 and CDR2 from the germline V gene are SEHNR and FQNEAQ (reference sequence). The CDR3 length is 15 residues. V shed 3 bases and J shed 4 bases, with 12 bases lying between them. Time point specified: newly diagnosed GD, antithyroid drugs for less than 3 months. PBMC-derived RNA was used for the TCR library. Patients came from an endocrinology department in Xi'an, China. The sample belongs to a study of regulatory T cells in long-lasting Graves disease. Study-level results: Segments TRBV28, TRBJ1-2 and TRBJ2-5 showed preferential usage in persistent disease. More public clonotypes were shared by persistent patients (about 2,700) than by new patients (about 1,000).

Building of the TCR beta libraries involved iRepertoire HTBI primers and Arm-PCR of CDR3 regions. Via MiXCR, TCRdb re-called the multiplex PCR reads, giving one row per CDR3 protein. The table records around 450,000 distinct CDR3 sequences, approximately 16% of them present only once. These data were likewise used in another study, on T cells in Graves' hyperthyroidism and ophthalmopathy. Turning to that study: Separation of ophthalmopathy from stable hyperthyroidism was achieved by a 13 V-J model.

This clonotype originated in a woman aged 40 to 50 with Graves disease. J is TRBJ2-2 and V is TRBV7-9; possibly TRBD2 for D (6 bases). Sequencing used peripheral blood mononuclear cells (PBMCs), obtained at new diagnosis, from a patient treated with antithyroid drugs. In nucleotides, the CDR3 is TGTGCCAGCAGCTTTGACGGGAGAGGCACCGGGGAGCTGTTTTTT. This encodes CASSFDGRGTGELFF.